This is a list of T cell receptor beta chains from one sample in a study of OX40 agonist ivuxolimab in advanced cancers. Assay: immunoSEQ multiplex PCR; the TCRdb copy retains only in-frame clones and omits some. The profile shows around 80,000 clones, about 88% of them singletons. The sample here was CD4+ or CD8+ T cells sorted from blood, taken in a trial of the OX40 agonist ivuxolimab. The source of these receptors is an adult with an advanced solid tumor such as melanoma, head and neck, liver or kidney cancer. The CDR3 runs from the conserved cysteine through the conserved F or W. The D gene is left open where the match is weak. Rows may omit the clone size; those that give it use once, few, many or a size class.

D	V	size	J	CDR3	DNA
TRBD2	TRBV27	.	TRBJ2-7	CASSLEASGPYEQYF	TGTGCCAGCAGTTTGGAGGCTAGCGGTCCCTACGAGCAGTACTTC
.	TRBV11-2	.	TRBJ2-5	CASSPQGRETQYF	TGTGCCAGCAGCCCACAGGGTCGGGAGACCCAGTACTTC
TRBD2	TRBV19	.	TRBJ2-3	CASTLSGITNTQYF	TGTGCCAGTACCCTTAGCGGGATAACCAATACGCAGTATTTT
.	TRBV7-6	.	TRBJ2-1	CASSRVPLNEQFF	TGTGCCAGCAGCCGTGTTCCCCTCAATGAGCAGTTCTTC
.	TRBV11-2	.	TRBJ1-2	CASSLDRGYTF	TGTGCCAGCAGCTTAGACCGGGGCTACACCTTC
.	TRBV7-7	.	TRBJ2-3	CASSPAEVTTDTQYF	TGTGCCAGCAGCCCAGCGGAAGTAACCACAGATACGCAGTATTTT
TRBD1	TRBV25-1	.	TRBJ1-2	CASKPGQTNYGYTF	TGTGCCAGCAAACCGGGACAGACTAACTATGGCTACACCTTC
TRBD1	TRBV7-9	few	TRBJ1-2	CASSSETGDYGYTF	TGTGCCAGCAGCTCGGAGACAGGGGACTATGGCTACACCTTC
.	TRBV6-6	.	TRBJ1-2	CASSYDVEFGDGYTF	TGTGCCAGCAGTTACGACGTAGAGTTCGGCGATGGCTACACCTTC
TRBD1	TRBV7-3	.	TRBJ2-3	CASSPQGAVDTQYF	TGTGCCAGCAGCCCGCAGGGGGCCGTAGATACGCAGTATTTT
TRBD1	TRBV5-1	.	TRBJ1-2	CASRPQGAKANYGYTF	TGCGCCAGCAGGCCACAGGGGGCTAAAGCTAACTATGGCTACACCTTC
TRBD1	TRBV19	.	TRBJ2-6	CASSINPGGSGANVLTF	TGTGCCAGTAGCATCAATCCAGGGGGCTCTGGGGCCAACGTCCTGACTTTC
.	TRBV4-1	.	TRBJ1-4	CASSSWSNEKLFF	TGCGCCAGCAGCTCCTGGTCTAATGAAAAACTGTTTTTT
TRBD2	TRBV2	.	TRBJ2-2	CASRLAVTTGELFF	TGTGCCAGCAGGCTAGCGGTAACCACCGGGGAGCTGTTTTTT
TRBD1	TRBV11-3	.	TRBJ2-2	CASSQGQGTGELFF	TGTGCCAGCAGCCAGGGACAGGGAACCGGGGAGCTGTTTTTT
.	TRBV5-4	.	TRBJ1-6	CASSPQGRVSPLHF	TGTGCCAGCAGCCCCCAGGGCAGGGTCTCACCCCTCCACTTT
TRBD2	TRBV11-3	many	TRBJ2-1	CASSPPGLDFPQFF	TGTGCCAGCAGCCCCCCGGGACTAGACTTCCCTCAGTTCTTC
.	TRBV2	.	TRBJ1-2	CASSDQGGRLNYGYTF	TGTGCCAGCAGTGACCAAGGGGGACGGCTGAACTATGGCTACACCTTC
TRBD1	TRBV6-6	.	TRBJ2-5	CASSSGQATQETQYF	TGTGCCAGCAGTTCCGGACAGGCAACCCAAGAGACCCAGTACTTC
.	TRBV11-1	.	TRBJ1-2	CASSRREGYTF	TGTGCCAGCAGCCGCCGGGAAGGCTACACCTTC
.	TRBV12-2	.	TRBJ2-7	CASRLAGLYEQYF	TGTGCAAGTCGCTTAGCTGGACTCTACGAGCAGTACTTC
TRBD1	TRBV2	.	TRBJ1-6	CASTLGQGSSYNSPLHF	TGTGCCAGCACCCTGGGACAGGGTAGCTCCTATAATTCACCCCTCCACTTT
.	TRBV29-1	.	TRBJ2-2	CSLFGGRWNTGELFF	TGCAGTCTGTTCGGGGGCCGATGGAACACCGGGGAGCTGTTTTTT
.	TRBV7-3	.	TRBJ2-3	CASSFTSSDTQYF	TGTGCCAGCAGCTTTACTAGTTCAGATACGCAGTATTTT
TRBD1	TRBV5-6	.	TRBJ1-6	CASSPGTGFENSPLHF	TGTGCCAGCAGCCCCGGGACAGGCTTTGAGAATTCACCCCTCCACTTT
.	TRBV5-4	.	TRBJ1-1	CASSLDGGAGTRNTEAFF	TGTGCCAGCAGCTTGGATGGAGGAGCCGGGACAAGGAACACTGAAGCTTTCTTT
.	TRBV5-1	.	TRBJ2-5	CASSLQETQYF	TGCGCCAGCAGCTTACAAGAGACCCAGTACTTC
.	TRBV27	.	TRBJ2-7	CASSLKPLNYEQYF	TGTGCCAGCAGTTTAAAGCCCCTGAACTACGAGCAGTACTTC
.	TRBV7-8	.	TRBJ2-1	CASSLASGVWGNEQFF	TGTGCCAGCAGCTTAGCATCGGGAGTGTGGGGCAATGAGCAGTTCTTC
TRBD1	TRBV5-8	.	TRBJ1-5	CASSLGTGGYSNQPQHF	TGTGCCAGCAGCTTAGGGACAGGGGGCTATAGCAATCAGCCCCAGCATTTT
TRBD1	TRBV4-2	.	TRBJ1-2	CASSQDLNRGEYGYTF	TGTGCCAGCAGCCAAGATCTCAACAGGGGGGAGTATGGCTACACCTTC
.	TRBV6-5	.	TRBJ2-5	CASRRDLQETQYF	TGTGCCAGCAGAAGGGACCTACAAGAGACCCAGTACTTC
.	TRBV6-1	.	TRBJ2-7	CASSYSREQYF	TGTGCCAGCAGTTATTCCCGAGAGCAGTACTTC
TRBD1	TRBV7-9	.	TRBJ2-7	CASSSHRGPYEQYF	TGTGCCAGCAGCTCCCACAGGGGACCCTACGAGCAGTACTTC
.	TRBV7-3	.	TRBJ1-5	CASSCRDTYSNQPQHF	TGTGCCAGCAGCTGCCGGGACACCTATAGCAATCAGCCCCAGCATTTT
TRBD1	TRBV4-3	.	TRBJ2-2	CASSQETGAGELFF	TGCGCCAGCAGCCAGGAAACAGGGGCCGGGGAGCTGTTTTTT
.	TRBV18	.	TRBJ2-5	CASSPGETQYF	TGTGCCAGCTCACCCGGGGAGACCCAGTACTTC
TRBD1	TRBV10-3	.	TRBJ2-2	CAITGGPGELFF	TGTGCCATTACAGGGGGCCCCGGGGAGCTGTTTTTT
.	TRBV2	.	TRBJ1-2	CASSINPEGYTF	TGTGCCAGCAGTATAAATCCGGAGGGCTACACCTTC
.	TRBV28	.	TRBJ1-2	CASSFWSGGGGYTF	TGTGCCAGCAGTTTTTGGTCGGGGGGCGGCGGCTACACCTTC
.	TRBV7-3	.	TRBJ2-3	CASSSNIPADTQYF	TGTGCCAGCAGCTCGAATATCCCCGCAGATACGCAGTATTTT